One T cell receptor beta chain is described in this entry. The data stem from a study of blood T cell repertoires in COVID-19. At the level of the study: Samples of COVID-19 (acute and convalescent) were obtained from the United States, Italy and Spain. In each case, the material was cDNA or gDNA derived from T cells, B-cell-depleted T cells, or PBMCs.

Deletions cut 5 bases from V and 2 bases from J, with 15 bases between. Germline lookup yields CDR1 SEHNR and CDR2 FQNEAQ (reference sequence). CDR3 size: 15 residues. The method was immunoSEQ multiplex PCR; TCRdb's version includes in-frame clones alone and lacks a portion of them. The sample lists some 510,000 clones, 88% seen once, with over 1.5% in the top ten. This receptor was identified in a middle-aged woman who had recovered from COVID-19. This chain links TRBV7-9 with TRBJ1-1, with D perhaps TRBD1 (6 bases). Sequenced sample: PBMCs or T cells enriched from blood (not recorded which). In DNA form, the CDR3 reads TGTGCCAGCAGCGGACGGACAGATCCTAACACTGAAGCTTTCTTT. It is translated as CASSGRTDPNTEAFF.